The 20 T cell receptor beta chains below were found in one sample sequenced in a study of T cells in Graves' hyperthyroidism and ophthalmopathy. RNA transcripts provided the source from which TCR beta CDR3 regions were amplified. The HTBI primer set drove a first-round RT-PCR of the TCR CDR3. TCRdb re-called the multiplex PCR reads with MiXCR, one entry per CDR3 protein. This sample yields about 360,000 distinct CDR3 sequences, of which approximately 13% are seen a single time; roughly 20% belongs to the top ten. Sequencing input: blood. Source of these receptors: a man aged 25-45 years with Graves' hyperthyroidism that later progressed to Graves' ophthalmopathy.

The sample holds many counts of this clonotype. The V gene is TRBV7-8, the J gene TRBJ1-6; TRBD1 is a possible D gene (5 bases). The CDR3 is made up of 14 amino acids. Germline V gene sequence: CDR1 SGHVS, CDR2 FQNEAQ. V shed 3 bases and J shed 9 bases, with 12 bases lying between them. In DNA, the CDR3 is TGTGCCAGCAGCTTTCAGGGTAGCAGTTCACCCCTCCACTTT. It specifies CASSFQGSSSPLHF.

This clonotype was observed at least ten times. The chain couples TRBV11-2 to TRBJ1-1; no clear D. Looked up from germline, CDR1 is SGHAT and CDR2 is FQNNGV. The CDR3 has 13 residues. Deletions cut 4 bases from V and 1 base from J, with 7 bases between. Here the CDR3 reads CASSSRPNTEAFF. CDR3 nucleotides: TGTGCCAGCAGCTCTCGACCGAACACTGAAGCTTTCTTT.

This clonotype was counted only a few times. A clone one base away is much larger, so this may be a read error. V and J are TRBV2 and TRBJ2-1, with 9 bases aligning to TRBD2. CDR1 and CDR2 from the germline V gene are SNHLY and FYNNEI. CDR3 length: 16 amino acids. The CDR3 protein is CASTLAGAPSCNEQFF. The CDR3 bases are TGTGCCAGCACCTTAGCGGGGGCTCCTTCCTGCAATGAGCAGTTCTTC.

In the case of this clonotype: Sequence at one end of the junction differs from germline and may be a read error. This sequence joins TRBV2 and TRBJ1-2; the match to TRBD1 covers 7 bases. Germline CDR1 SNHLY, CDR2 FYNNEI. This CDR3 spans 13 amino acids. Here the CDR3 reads CASSTGALYGYIF. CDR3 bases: TGTGCCAGCAGTACAGGGGCCCTCTATGGCTACATCTTC.

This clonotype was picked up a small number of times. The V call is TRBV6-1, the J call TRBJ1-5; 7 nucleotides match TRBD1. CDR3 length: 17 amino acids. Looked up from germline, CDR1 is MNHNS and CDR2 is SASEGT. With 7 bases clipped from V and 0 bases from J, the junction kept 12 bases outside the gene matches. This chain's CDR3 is CASMPPGQYNSNQPQHF. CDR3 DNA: TGTGCCAGCATGCCGCCGGGACAGTACAATAGCAATCAGCCCCAGCATTTT.

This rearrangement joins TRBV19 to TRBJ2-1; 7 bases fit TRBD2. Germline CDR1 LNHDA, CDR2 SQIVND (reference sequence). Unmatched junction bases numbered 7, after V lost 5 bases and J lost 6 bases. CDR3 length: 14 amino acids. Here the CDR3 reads CASSWGGDPNEQFF. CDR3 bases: TGTGCCAGTAGTTGGGGGGGAGACCCCAATGAGCAGTTCTTC.

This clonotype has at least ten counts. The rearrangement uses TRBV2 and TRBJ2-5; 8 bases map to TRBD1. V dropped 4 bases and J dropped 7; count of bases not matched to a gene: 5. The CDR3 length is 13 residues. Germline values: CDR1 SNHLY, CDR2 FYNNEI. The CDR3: CASSGQGMGTQYF. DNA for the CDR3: TGTGCCAGCAGTGGACAGGGGATGGGGACCCAGTACTTC. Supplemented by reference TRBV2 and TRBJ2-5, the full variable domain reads EPEVTQTPSHQVTQMGQEVILRCVPISNHLYFYWYRQILGQKVEFLVSFYNNEISEKSEIFDDQFSVERPDGSNFTLKIRSTKLEDSAMYFCASSGQGMGTQYFGPGTRLLVL.

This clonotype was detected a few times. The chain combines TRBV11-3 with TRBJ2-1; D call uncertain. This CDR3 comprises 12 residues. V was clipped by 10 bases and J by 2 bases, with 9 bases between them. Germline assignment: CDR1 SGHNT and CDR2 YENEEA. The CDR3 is CATQAAYNEQFF. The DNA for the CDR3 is TGTGCCACCCAAGCCGCCTACAATGAGCAGTTCTTC. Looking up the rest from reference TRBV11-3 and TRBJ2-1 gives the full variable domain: EAGVVQSPRYKIIEKKQPVAFWCNPISGHNTLYWYLQNLGQGPELLIRYENEEAVDDSQLPKDRFSAERLKGVDSTLKIQPAELGDSAVYLCATQAAYNEQFFGPGTRLTVL.

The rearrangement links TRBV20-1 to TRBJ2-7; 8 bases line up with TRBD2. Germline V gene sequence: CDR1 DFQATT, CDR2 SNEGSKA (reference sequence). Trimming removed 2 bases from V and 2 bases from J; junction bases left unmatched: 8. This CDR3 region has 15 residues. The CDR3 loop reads CSARFARGATYEQYF. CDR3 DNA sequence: TGCAGTGCTAGATTTGCGCGGGGGGCCACCTACGAGCAGTACTTC.

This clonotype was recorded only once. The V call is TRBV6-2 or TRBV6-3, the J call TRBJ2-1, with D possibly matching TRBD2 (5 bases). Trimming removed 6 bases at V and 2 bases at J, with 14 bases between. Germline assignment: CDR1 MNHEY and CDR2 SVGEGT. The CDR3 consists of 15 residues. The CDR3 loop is CASSNVLGTYNEQFF. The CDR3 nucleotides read TGTGCCAGCAGCAACGTACTAGGAACCTACAATGAGCAGTTCTTC.

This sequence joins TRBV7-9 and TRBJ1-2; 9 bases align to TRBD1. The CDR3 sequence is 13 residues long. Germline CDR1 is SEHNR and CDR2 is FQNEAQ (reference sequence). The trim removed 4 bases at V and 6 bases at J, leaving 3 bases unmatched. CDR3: CASSWTGADGYTF. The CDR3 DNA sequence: TGTGCCAGCAGCTGGACAGGGGCAGATGGCTACACCTTC.

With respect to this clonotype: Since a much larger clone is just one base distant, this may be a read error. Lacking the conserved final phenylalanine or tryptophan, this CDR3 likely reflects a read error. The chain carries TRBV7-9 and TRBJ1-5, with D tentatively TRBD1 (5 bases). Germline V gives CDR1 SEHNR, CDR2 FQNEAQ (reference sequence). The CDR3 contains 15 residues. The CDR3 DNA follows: TGCGCCAGCAGCCGGGACCGCGCGAATAATCAGCCCCAGCATCTT. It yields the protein CASSRDRANNQPQHL.

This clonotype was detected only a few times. The DNA of the CDR3 is TGTGCCAGCAGACCGAGGGGGGGGGCCAAAAACATTCAGTACTTC. Encoded protein: CASRPRGGAKNIQYF. This rearrangement joins TRBV11-3 to TRBJ2-4; a weak D match, TRBD2 (7 bases). The CDR3 runs 15 residues. The V gene lost 6 bases and the J gene lost 1 base, with 13 bases spanning the gap. CDR1 is SGHNT, CDR2 YENEEA, per germline.

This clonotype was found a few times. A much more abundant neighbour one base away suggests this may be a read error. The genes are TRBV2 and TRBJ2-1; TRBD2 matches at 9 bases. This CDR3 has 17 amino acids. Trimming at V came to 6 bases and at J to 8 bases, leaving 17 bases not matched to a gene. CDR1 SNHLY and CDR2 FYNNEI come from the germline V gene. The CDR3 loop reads CASSKFSSGGTSDEQFF. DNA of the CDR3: TGTGCCAGCAGCAAATTTAGTAGCGGGGGAACTTCCGATGAGCAGTTCTTC. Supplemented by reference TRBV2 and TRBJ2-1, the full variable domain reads EPEVTQTPSHQVTQMGQEVILRCVPISNHLYFYWYRQILGQKVEFLVSFYNNEISEKSEIFDDQFSVERPDGSNFTLKIRSTKLEDSAMYFCASSKFSSGGTSDEQFFGPGTRLTVL.

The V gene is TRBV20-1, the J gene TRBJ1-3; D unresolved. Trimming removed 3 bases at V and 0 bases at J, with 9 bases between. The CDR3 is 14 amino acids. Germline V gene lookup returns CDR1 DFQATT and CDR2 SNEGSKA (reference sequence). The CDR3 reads CSASDTLSGNTIYF. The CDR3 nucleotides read TGCAGTGCTAGTGACACACTCTCTGGAAACACCATATATTTT.

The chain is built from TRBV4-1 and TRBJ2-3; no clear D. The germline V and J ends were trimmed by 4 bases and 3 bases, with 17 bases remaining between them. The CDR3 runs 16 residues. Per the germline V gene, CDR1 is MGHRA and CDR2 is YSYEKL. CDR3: CASSPKRASGTDTQYF. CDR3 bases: TGCGCCAGCAGCCCCAAACGAGCGTCTGGGACAGATACGCAGTATTTT.

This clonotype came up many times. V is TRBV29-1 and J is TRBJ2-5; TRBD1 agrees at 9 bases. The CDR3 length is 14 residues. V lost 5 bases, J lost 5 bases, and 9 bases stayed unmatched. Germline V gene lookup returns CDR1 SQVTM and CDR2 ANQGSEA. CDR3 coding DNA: TGCAGCGTTTCGGGACAGGGTAAAGGGGAGACCCAGTACTTC. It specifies CSVSGQGKGETQYF.

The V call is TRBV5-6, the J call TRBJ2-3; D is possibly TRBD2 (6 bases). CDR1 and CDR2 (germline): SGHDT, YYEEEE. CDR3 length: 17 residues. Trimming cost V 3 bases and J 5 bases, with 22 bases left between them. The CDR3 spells CASSSSDYLIERDTQYF. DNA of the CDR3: TGTGCCAGCAGCTCTTCGGACTACCTAATAGAACGAGATACGCAGTATTTT.

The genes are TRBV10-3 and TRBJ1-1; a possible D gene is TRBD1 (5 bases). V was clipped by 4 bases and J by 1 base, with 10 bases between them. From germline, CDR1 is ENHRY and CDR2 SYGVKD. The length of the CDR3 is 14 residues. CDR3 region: CAISVEGPNTEAFF. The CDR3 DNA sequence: TGTGCCATCAGTGTTGAGGGGCCGAACACTGAAGCTTTCTTT.

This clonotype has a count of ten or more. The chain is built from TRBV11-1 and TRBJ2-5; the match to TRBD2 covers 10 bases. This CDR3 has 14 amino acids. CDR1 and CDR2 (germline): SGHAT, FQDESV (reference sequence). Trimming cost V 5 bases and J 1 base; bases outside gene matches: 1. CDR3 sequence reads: CASSRTSGQETQYF. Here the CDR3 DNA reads TGTGCCAGCAGCAGGACTAGCGGCCAAGAGACCCAGTACTTC.